This TCR beta chain comes out of a study of shared clonotypes between healthy human individuals. Whole-study context: Researchers assigned three CD4 naive, three CD4 memory, two CD8 naive and one CD8 memory plate to each donor.

Germline V CDR1 and CDR2: MNHEY, SMNVEV (reference sequence). This CDR3 spans 15 amino acids. V shed 5 bases and J shed 0 bases, with 12 bases lying between them. Repertoires were generated with immunoSEQ multiplex PCR, while TCRdb's copy carries only in-frame clones and drops some. The sample shows fewer than 850,000 clones, roughly 96% of them seen only once. This clone occurred once. Its specificity is not known. Broader study findings: Clonotypes not shared had lower generation probabilities than those common to all four donors. Generally, naive subsets (rather than memory subsets) showed larger estimated richness.

Cells designated naive CD8 were CD45RO-negative and were positively selected for CCR7, with terminally differentiated effector memory CD45RA+ cells excluded. V gene TRBV27 combines with J gene TRBJ2-3; D is unclear. Sequenced material: naive CD8+ T cells sorted from blood. The receptor was derived from a man under 40 in good health. The CDR3 DNA follows: TGTGCCAGCAGTAACCTGGTTTCTAGCACAGATACGCAGTATTTT. This translates into CASSNLVSSTDTQYF.